This record covers a single T cell receptor (beta chain). This entry comes from a study of blood T cell repertoires in COVID-19. In the study overall: Acute-phase and convalescent COVID-19 samples originated in the United States, Italy and Spain. PBMCs, B-cell-depleted T cells, or T cells provided the cDNA or gDNA that made up the material.

This CDR3 contains 13 residues. With 6 bases clipped from V and 4 bases from J, the junction kept 1 base outside the gene matches. In germline, CDR1 is SNHLY, CDR2 FYNNEI. Authors' processing steps: By means of reference gene primer amplification, nucleated cell counts were estimated. Libraries were prepared by immunoSEQ multiplex PCR; TCRdb keeps only in-frame clonotypes and omits some of them. The D gene and trimming were derived from the DNA, and the V and J assignments and clone size from that table. The sample has about 190,000 clones, about 85% seen once. The sequencing sample was made of peripheral blood. The sequence was obtained from a woman of 80 years or more with acute or convalescent COVID-19. The rearrangement joins TRBV2 to TRBJ1-5; 9 bases map to TRBD1. The CDR3 DNA sequence: TGTGCCAGCAGCGGACAGGGGAATCAGCCCCAGCATTTT. Translation: CASSGQGNQPQHF.